This TCR beta chain is drawn from a study of Graves' ophthalmopathy and Graves' hyperthyroidism. Germline values: CDR1 SGHRS, CDR2 YFSETQ. V lost 2 bases and J lost 3, with 10 bases in between. This CDR3 has 14 residues. This clonotype was picked up many times. RNA transcripts yielded amplified TCR beta CDR3 regions. An opening RT-PCR round employed HTBI primers and preceded a second-round multiplex PCR. TCRdb fed the multiplex PCR reads into MiXCR, producing one record per CDR3 protein. The sample includes about 620,000 distinct CDR3 sequences, 22% of them seen just once. The chain is built from TRBV5-1 and TRBJ2-3, with a possible D match to TRBD2 (6 bases). Source material: peripheral blood. The receptor comes from a woman younger than 30 with stable Graves' hyperthyroidism. Some clones in this sample may be carry-over from other donors' samples. The CDR3 region is CASSFGSGTDTQYF. In nucleotides, the CDR3 is TGCGCCAGCAGCTTCGGTAGCGGTACAGATACGCAGTATTTT.